This T cell receptor beta chain was captured in a study of blood T cells in healthy people across ages (dated by TCRdb to between 2014 and 2017). General notes on the study: Template switching captured roughly one uniquely barcoded TCR beta cDNA molecule per two T cells in model experiments. The donors were divided into four age groups: young (average about 16 years), middle-aged (over 35), aged (approximately 62) and long-lived (about 80). Using the same blood draw, the study looked at two additional independent replicas of 1 million unique cDNA reads for two donors, one aged 18 to 30 and the other aged 80 or older. Using deep sequencing normalized with unique cDNA molecular identifiers, the study measured how TCR beta repertoire diversity changes with age. The paper's findings and limits, for the study overall: Because the CMV infection status of the donors was unknown, age-related changes in expanded clonotypes may potentially have been confounded. Estimates of total diversity based on one million sequenced T cells were considered lower bounds and underestimates. A strong correlation was found between observed TCR beta diversity and the percentage of naive T cells measured by flow cytometry. The long-lived group showed more naive CD4+ T cells, fewer expanded clones and increased TCR diversity than the aged group, suggesting age selection. Because profiling used bulk unsorted PBMCs, naive and antigen-experienced compartments could not be compared conclusively. Observed TCR beta diversity per million T cells fell roughly linearly with age, and a significant reduction was already apparent by age about 36.

The approximately 41 donors, aged about 6 to 100 years, were systemically healthy Caucasian individuals from Russia. Each donor gave 9 to 10 milliliters of peripheral blood, collected into EDTA-treated Vacutainer tubes. Ficoll-Paque density-gradient centrifugation was used to isolate PBMCs, with at least 6.5 million per sample. Total RNA was extracted from PBMCs with Trizol reagent, with at least 6 micrograms obtained per sample. The percentages of naive CD45RAhigh/CD27high T cells were determined by flow cytometry on a PBMC aliquot from every donor. Note on this clonotype: Its antigen target is currently unknown. Base qualities were left out, and no much larger clone turns up one base away.

The library was generated by 5' RACE. The instrument given in TCRdb is Illumina HiSeq 2500. A second roughly 6 to 11 cycle PCR used a sample-barcoded 5' primer and a J-beta primer mix. Each TCR beta cDNA molecule received a unique molecular identifier from a template-switch 5' adaptor carrying 12 random nucleotides. At least 2.5 million CDR3-containing paired-end reads were obtained from each sample. First-strand cDNA synthesis was performed from all RNA using the Mint cDNA synthesis kit, with priming by a TRBC-specific oligonucleotide. All cDNA was treated with uracil-DNA glycosylase and then went through a first 18-cycle PCR with the universal primers M1SS and BC2_uni_R. Under the source paper's analysis protocol: Normalization of each sample was performed by random selection of 1 million high-quality reads, each carrying a distinct molecular identifier. Instead of being binned into consensus sequences, reads that shared molecular identifiers were thrown out. MiTCR, set to a Q25 quality threshold and the strictest error-elimination algorithm, was used for CDR3 identification, clonotype clustering and error correction. A nonparametric unseen species model using Euler transformation provided a lower-bound estimate of total TCR beta diversity. TCRdb trimmed public reads at Q25 via fastp, called clones via MiXCR and kept in-frame beta chains. All rows with the same CDR3 protein become a single entry with the most common DNA and genes. The V and J calls and clone size come from TCRdb's table, not from the authors' own analysis. Within this sample are about 560,000 distinct CDR3 sequences, with roughly a quarter of them counted one time only. The ten most abundant clones make up over 3.5% of the sample.

The germline V gene specifies SQVTM as CDR1 and ANQGSEA as CDR2. V is cut back by 6 bases and J by 4 bases, with 5 bases in the junction unmatched. The CDR3 goes from the cysteine to the phenylalanine over 15 residues. The retained sequence is limited to the CDR3, 45 bases, with the frame set at the first base. These data were likewise used in another study, on T cells of mothers and their children. As that second study puts it: Nine systemically healthy Caucasian individuals served as donors, namely three mothers together with their six children. cDNA synthesis consumed the entire amount of extracted RNA, loaded at 1.5 ug RNA in each 15 ul reaction. Sample barcodes and 2-4 random nucleotides were added via the M1S primer in the second PCR. More than 9 million TCR beta CDR3 reads were obtained from each mother, and about 3 million reads were obtained from each child. Thymic selection similarly shapes TCR recombination output in related and unrelated pairs, with minor effect from inherited differences. Related mother-child pairs always showed normalized repertoire overlap that was slightly higher than in unrelated mother-child pairs, though the difference was never significant. No persistent microchimeric T cell clones were detected, at a sensitivity of roughly 93 clones per million clonotypes. Deep NGS was used in the study to compare the TCR beta repertoires of mothers and children and to look for features that separate related mother-child pairs from unrelated individuals. The mean age was 40 +/- 4 years for the mothers and around 11 +/- 4 years for the children. Libraries were sequenced on Illumina HiSeq 2000 with 100+100 nt paired-end reads after adapter ligation with NEBNext reagents. To avoid cross-contamination, the mother libraries and the child libraries were prepared a month apart and sequenced in separate runs. For each donor, between 500,000 and 2,000,000 distinct TCR beta clonotypes were identified. Naive TCR beta clonotypes were estimated from low-frequency clonotypes matched to each donor's FACS-determined naive share, without sorting.

The source of this sequence is a boy between 2 and 10 years old in good health. Sequencing used blood. Recombination joined TRBV29-1 with TRBJ2-1, with 14 central nucleotides matching TRBD2. CDR3 sequence: CSVGLAGGLYNEQFF. The bases are TGCAGCGTCGGACTAGCGGGAGGATTGTACAATGAGCAGTTCTTC.